A selection of T cell receptor beta chains follows, all from one sample in a study of spatial heterogeneity in lung cancer. TCRdb re-called the 5' RACE reads through MiXCR, storing one row per CDR3 protein. The sample has some 34,000 distinct CDR3 sequences, roughly 7.2% seen once. Sequencing was performed on PBMCs, taken at surgery. These receptors all stem from a female donor with early-stage non-small cell lung cancer. Both conserved end residues are part of each CDR3. The D gene is left open where the match is weak. A row's size may be missing; if present it is once, few, many or a size class.

J gene: TRBJ1-1; D gene: -; clone size: few; V gene: TRBV20-1; CDR3 protein: CSARDRVTEAFF; CDR3 DNA: TGCAGTGCTAGAGACAGGGTGACTGAAGCTTTCTTT
J gene: TRBJ2-7; D gene: -; clone size: few; V gene: TRBV10-3; CDR3 protein: CTISDGGAPYEQYF; CDR3 DNA: TGTACCATCAGTGATGGGGGGGCCCCCTACGAGCAGTACTTC
J gene: TRBJ2-7; D gene: -; clone size: many; V gene: TRBV12-3/TRBV12-4; CDR3 protein: CASSLYLRGEQYF; CDR3 DNA: TGTGCCAGCAGTTTATATCTCCGTGGAGAGCAGTACTTC
J gene: TRBJ2-6; D gene: -; clone size: many; V gene: TRBV9; CDR3 protein: CASTVSGLLGSGANVLTF; CDR3 DNA: TGTGCTAGTACAGTCTCGGGACTCCTGGGCTCTGGGGCCAACGTCCTGACTTTC
J gene: TRBJ2-7; D gene: -; clone size: many; V gene: TRBV3-1; CDR3 protein: CASSQSDRFSYEQYF; CDR3 DNA: TGTGCCAGCAGCCAGTCCGACAGATTCTCCTACGAGCAGTACTTC
J gene: TRBJ1-5; D gene: -; clone size: many; V gene: TRBV7-9; CDR3 protein: CASSHPPKGGQPQHF; CDR3 DNA: TGTGCCAGCAGCCACCCGCCCAAGGGAGGGCAGCCCCAGCATTTT
J gene: TRBJ1-2; D gene: -; clone size: many; V gene: TRBV24-1; CDR3 protein: CATSDSYQGPHTNYGYTF; CDR3 DNA: TGTGCCACCAGTGATTCCTATCAAGGGCCACATACTAACTATGGCTACACCTTC
J gene: TRBJ2-1; D gene: -; clone size: few; V gene: TRBV7-9; CDR3 protein: CASSLGSGKLRKSSYNEQFF; CDR3 DNA: TGTGCCAGCAGCTTAGGCTCAGGCAAGTTGAGAAAAAGCTCCTACAATGAGCAGTTCTTC
J gene: TRBJ2-1; D gene: -; clone size: -; V gene: TRBV24-1; CDR3 protein: CATSGSEGRSNEQFF; CDR3 DNA: TGTGCCACCAGTGGGTCGGAGGGTCGTAGCAATGAGCAGTTCTTC
J gene: TRBJ2-7; D gene: TRBD2; clone size: -; V gene: TRBV20-1; CDR3 protein: CSAPTSVSSYEQYF; CDR3 DNA: TGCAGTGCTCCGACTAGCGTCAGCTCCTACGAGCAGTACTTC
J gene: TRBJ1-6; D gene: -; clone size: few; V gene: TRBV3-1; CDR3 protein: CASSQRGANSPLHF; CDR3 DNA: TGTGCCAGCAGCCAACGGGGGGCTAATTCACCCCTCCACTTT
J gene: TRBJ1-4; D gene: -; clone size: -; V gene: TRBV4-2; CDR3 protein: CASSQEGLNEKLFF; CDR3 DNA: TGTGCCAGCAGCCAAGAAGGCCTGAATGAAAAACTGTTTTTT
J gene: TRBJ1-6; D gene: -; clone size: many; V gene: TRBV6-1; CDR3 protein: CASSEVVQSPLHF; CDR3 DNA: TGTGCCAGCAGTGAAGTTGTCCAGTCACCCCTCCACTTT
J gene: TRBJ1-2; D gene: -; clone size: few; V gene: TRBV4-1; CDR3 protein: CASSQAGILGGYGYTF; CDR3 DNA: TGCGCCAGCAGCCAAGCCGGGATCCTAGGCGGCTATGGCTACACCTTC
J gene: TRBJ2-1; D gene: TRBD2; clone size: few; V gene: TRBV29-1; CDR3 protein: CSVPLAGGDNEQFF; CDR3 DNA: TGCAGCGTTCCCCTAGCGGGAGGGGACAATGAGCAGTTCTTC
J gene: TRBJ2-5; D gene: TRBD2; clone size: many; V gene: TRBV12-3/TRBV12-4; CDR3 protein: CASSGTSVETQYF; CDR3 DNA: TGTGCCAGCAGTGGGACTAGCGTGGAGACCCAGTACTTC
J gene: TRBJ2-7; D gene: TRBD2; clone size: -; V gene: TRBV18; CDR3 protein: CASSPYGLAVYEQYF; CDR3 DNA: TGTGCCAGCTCACCATATGGCCTAGCGGTCTACGAGCAGTACTTC
J gene: TRBJ2-2; D gene: TRBD1; clone size: few; V gene: TRBV9; CDR3 protein: CASSPGGAETGELFF; CDR3 DNA: TGTGCCAGCAGCCCAGGGGGCGCGGAAACCGGGGAGCTGTTTTTT
J gene: TRBJ1-3; D gene: -; clone size: -; V gene: TRBV7-9; CDR3 protein: CASSLVSAGSGNTIYF; CDR3 DNA: TGTGCCAGCAGCTTAGTATCGGCAGGGTCTGGAAACACCATATATTTT
J gene: TRBJ2-1; D gene: -; clone size: -; V gene: TRBV29-1; CDR3 protein: CSATRVPSEQFF; CDR3 DNA: TGCAGCGCTACCCGCGTCCCGAGTGAGCAGTTCTTC
J gene: TRBJ2-5; D gene: -; clone size: once; V gene: TRBV12-3/TRBV12-4; CDR3 protein: CASSLQSRETQYF; CDR3 DNA: TGTGCCAGCAGTTTACAGTCTAGAGAGACCCAGTACTTC
J gene: TRBJ2-3; D gene: -; clone size: many; V gene: TRBV29-1; CDR3 protein: CSVGGQTGKTDTQYF; CDR3 DNA: TGCAGCGTGGGTGGGCAAACAGGGAAAACAGATACGCAGTATTTT
J gene: TRBJ2-7; D gene: -; clone size: many; V gene: TRBV19; CDR3 protein: CASSISPSYEQYF; CDR3 DNA: TGTGCCAGTAGTATAAGCCCCTCCTACGAGCAGTACTTC
J gene: TRBJ1-3; D gene: -; clone size: many; V gene: TRBV3-1; CDR3 protein: CASSPRSSGNTIYF; CDR3 DNA: TGTGCCAGCAGCCCCAGGAGCTCTGGAAACACCATATATTTT
J gene: TRBJ2-6; D gene: TRBD1; clone size: many; V gene: TRBV6-6; CDR3 protein: CASSYSRTGTGANVLTF; CDR3 DNA: TGTGCCAGCAGTTACTCCCGGACAGGGACTGGGGCCAACGTCCTGACTTTC
J gene: TRBJ2-7; D gene: -; clone size: -; V gene: TRBV7-2; CDR3 protein: CARRPGGSSYEQYF; CDR3 DNA: TGTGCCCGCAGACCGGGCGGCAGTTCCTACGAGCAGTACTTC
J gene: TRBJ2-5; D gene: TRBD2; clone size: -; V gene: TRBV10-3; CDR3 protein: CAIKASGSFWETQYF; CDR3 DNA: TGTGCCATCAAGGCTAGCGGGAGTTTTTGGGAGACCCAGTACTTC
J gene: TRBJ2-3; D gene: -; clone size: medium-sized; V gene: TRBV28; CDR3 protein: CASTLTGTDTQYF; CDR3 DNA: TGTGCCAGCACTTTGACTGGCACAGATACGCAGTATTTT
J gene: TRBJ2-1; D gene: -; clone size: few; V gene: TRBV7-9; CDR3 protein: CASSLGTVEQFF; CDR3 DNA: TGTGCCAGCAGCTTAGGGACAGTGGAGCAGTTCTTC
J gene: TRBJ2-2; D gene: -; clone size: many; V gene: TRBV11-2; CDR3 protein: CASSLVYTGELFF; CDR3 DNA: TGTGCCAGCAGCTTAGTGTATACCGGGGAGCTGTTTTTT
J gene: TRBJ2-1; D gene: TRBD2; clone size: -; V gene: TRBV12-3/TRBV12-4; CDR3 protein: CASSLAITSGGRNEQFF; CDR3 DNA: TGTGCCAGCAGTCTCGCGATTACTAGCGGGGGGCGTAATGAGCAGTTCTTC
J gene: TRBJ2-3; D gene: -; clone size: many; V gene: TRBV28; CDR3 protein: CASSKGGTDTQYF; CDR3 DNA: TGTGCCAGCAGCAAGGGGGGCACAGATACGCAGTATTTT
J gene: TRBJ1-1; D gene: -; clone size: many; V gene: TRBV30; CDR3 protein: CAWEKSMNTEAFF; CDR3 DNA: TGTGCCTGGGAAAAGTCGATGAACACTGAAGCTTTCTTT
J gene: TRBJ2-5; D gene: -; clone size: few; V gene: TRBV1; CDR3 protein: CTSSQDRGAQETQYF; CDR3 DNA: TGCACCAGCAGCCAAGATCGCGGGGCCCAAGAGACCCAGTACTTC
J gene: TRBJ2-6; D gene: TRBD2; clone size: -; V gene: TRBV5-1; CDR3 protein: CASSLLAGSPGANVLTF; CDR3 DNA: TGCGCCAGCAGCCTTTTAGCGGGGTCCCCTGGGGCCAACGTCCTGACTTTC
J gene: TRBJ2-7; D gene: -; clone size: many; V gene: TRBV7-2; CDR3 protein: CASSLPRVMSYEQYF; CDR3 DNA: TGTGCCAGCAGCCTACCCAGGGTAATGTCCTACGAGCAGTACTTC
J gene: TRBJ2-7; D gene: TRBD2; clone size: few; V gene: TRBV10-1; CDR3 protein: CASSERLAGANEQYF; CDR3 DNA: TGCGCCAGCAGTGAGCGGCTAGCGGGAGCAAACGAGCAGTACTTC
J gene: TRBJ2-3; D gene: TRBD1; clone size: many; V gene: TRBV9; CDR3 protein: CASSVVGQGADTQYF; CDR3 DNA: TGTGCCAGCAGCGTAGTGGGACAGGGGGCAGATACGCAGTATTTT
J gene: TRBJ1-1; D gene: -; clone size: many; V gene: TRBV28; CDR3 protein: CATGRGAATEAFF; CDR3 DNA: TGTGCCACGGGACGGGGGGCGGCCACTGAAGCTTTCTTT
J gene: TRBJ2-5; D gene: -; clone size: many; V gene: TRBV19; CDR3 protein: CASSAPTRPGTQYF; CDR3 DNA: TGTGCCAGTAGTGCGCCAACTAGACCGGGGACCCAGTACTTC
J gene: TRBJ2-1; D gene: -; clone size: many; V gene: TRBV6-2/TRBV6-3; CDR3 protein: CASSYSRGLLYNEQFF; CDR3 DNA: TGTGCCAGCAGTTACTCGAGAGGCCTCCTCTACAATGAGCAGTTCTTC